The present entry profiles one T cell receptor beta chain with its context. Its antigen is as yet unknown. TCRdb's copy holds only in-frame clones and misses some; the assay was immunoSEQ multiplex PCR. The sample has over 120,000 clones; approximately 93% are singletons. The record originates from a study of T cell responses to AZD1222 COVID-19 vaccine. Study conclusions and caveats: Distributed over spike, vaccine-associated CD4 TCRs predominated at 160-218 and 743-854.

The ends lost 2 bases at V and 1 base at J; junction bases unmatched: 4. The CDR3 consists of 16 residues. Germline CDR1 is MGHRA and CDR2 is YSYEKL. The receptor was derived from an adult in good health. The sequencing used peripheral blood, collected on day 0 of AZD1222 vaccination. The rearrangement joins TRBV4-1 to TRBJ2-7; 11 bases align to TRBD2. The DNA of the CDR3 is TGCGCCAGCAGCCAAACTAGCGGGAGTCAATCCTACGAGCAGTACTTC. Its protein is CASSQTSGSQSYEQYF.